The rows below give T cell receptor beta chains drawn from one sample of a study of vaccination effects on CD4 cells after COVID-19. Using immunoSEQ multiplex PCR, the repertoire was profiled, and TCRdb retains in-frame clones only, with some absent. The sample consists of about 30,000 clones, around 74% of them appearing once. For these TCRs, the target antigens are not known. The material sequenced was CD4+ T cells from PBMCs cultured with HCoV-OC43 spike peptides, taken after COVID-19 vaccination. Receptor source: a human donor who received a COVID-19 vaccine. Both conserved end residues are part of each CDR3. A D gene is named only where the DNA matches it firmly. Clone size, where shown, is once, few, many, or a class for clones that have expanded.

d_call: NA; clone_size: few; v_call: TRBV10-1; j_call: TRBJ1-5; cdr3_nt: TGCGCCAGCTCTCCAGGGGAAAATCAGCCCCAGCATTTT; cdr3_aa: CASSPGENQPQHF
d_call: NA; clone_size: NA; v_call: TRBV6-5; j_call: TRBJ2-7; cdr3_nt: TGTGCCAGCAGTCGGGGACTGACCCTCTACGAGCAGTACTTC; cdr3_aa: CASSRGLTLYEQYF
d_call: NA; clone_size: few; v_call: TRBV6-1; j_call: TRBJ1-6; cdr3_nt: TGTGCCAGCAGTGAAGCGCAGGGAGGGCAATATTCGCCCCTCCACTTT; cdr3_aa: CASSEAQGGQYSPLHF
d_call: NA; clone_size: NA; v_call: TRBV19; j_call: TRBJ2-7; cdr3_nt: TGTGCCAGTAGCAGCGCCGGGGGAAACTCCTACGAGCAGTACTTC; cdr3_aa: CASSSAGGNSYEQYF
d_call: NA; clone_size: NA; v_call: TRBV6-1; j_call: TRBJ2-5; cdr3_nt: TGTGCCAGCAGTGAATGGTCCTCAGCCGCCCAAGAGACCCAGTACTTC; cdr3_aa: CASSEWSSAAQETQYF
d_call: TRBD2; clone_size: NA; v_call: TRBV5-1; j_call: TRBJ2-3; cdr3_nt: TGCGCCAGCAGCCTCCGGGACTACCCTAGCACAGATACGCAGTATTTT; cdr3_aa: CASSLRDYPSTDTQYF
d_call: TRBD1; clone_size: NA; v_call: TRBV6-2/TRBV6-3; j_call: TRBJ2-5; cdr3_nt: TGTGCCAGCAGCACACAGGGGCCAGAGACCCAGTACTTC; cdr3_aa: CASSTQGPETQYF
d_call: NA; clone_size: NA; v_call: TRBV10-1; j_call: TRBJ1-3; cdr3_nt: TGCGCCAGCAGCGGCCAGGGGCCTGGAAACACCATATATTTT; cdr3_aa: CASSGQGPGNTIYF
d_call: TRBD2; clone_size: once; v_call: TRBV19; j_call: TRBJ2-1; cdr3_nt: TGTGCCAGTAGTAGACTAGCAACGGGAAGCTCCTACAATGAGCAGTTCTTC; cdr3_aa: CASSRLATGSSYNEQFF
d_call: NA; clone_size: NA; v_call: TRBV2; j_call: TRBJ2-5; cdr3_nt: TGTGCCAGCAGTGACCCAGTGCAAGAGACCCAGTACTTC; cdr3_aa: CASSDPVQETQYF
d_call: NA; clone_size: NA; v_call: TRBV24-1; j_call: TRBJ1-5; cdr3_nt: TGTGCCACCAGCCGGGCGGACAATCAGCCCCAGCATTTT; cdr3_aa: CATSRADNQPQHF
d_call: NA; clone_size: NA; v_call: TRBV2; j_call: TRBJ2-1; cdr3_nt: TGTGCCAGCTCTATCGACAGCGACAATGAGCAGTTCTTC; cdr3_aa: CASSIDSDNEQFF
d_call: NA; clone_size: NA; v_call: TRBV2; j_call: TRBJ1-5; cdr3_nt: TGTGCCAGCACCCAAGCCGCCAGGGGCAGGAGCAATCAGCCCCAGCATTTT; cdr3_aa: CASTQAARGRSNQPQHF
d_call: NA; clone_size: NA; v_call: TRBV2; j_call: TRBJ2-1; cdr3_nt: TGTGCCAGCAGAGACAGCGGCCCGGGGAGGCAGTTCTTC; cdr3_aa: CASRDSGPGRQFF
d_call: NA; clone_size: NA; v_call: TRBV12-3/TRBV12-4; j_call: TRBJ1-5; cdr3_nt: TGTGCCAGCAGTTTGGCGGATAATCAGCCCCAGCATTTT; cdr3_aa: CASSLADNQPQHF
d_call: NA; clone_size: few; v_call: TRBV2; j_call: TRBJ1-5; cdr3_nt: TGTGCCAGCAACTTACAAGGGGGTAGCAATCAGCCCCAGCATTTT; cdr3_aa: CASNLQGGSNQPQHF
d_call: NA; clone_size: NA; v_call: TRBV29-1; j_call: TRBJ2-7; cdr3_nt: TGCAGCGTTGTCCCACCTACAGGGAGGGAGCAGTACTTC; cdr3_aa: CSVVPPTGREQYF
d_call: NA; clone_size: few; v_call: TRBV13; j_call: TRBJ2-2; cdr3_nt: TGTGCCAGCAGCGCCTACACCGGGGAGCTGTTTTTT; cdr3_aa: CASSAYTGELFF
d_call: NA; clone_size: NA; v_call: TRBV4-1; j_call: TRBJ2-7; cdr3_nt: TGCGCCAGCAGCCGACAGGGAGGATACGAGCAGTACTTC; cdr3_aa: CASSRQGGYEQYF
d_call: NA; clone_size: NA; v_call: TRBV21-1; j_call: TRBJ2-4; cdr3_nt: TGTGCCAGCAGCAAAGTTATGATTATAAGACGGATACTAGCCAAAAACATTCAGTACTTC; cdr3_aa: CASSKVMIIRRILAKNIQYF
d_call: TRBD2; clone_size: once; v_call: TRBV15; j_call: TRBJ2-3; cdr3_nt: TGTGCCACCAGCAGAGGGGGACTAGCGAAAGGAGATACGCAGTATTTT; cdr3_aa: CATSRGGLAKGDTQYF
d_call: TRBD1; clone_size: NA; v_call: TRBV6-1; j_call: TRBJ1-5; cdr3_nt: TGTGCCAGCAGTGCCCAACGCAGGGGGGGCAATCAGCCCCAGCATTTT; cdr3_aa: CASSAQRRGGNQPQHF
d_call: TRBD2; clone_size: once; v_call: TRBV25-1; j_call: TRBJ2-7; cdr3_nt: TGTGCCAGCAGTGGCGGGCTAGCGGGGATCTACGAGCAGTACTTC; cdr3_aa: CASSGGLAGIYEQYF
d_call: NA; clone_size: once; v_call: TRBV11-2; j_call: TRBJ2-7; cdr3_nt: TGTGCCAGCAGCTGGGCAAGGGGAAAGGACGAGCAGTACTTC; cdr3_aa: CASSWARGKDEQYF
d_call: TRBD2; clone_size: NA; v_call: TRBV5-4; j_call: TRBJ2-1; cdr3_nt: TGTGCCAGCAGCCCCGGGACTAGCCGGGCAAACAATGAGCAGTTCTTC; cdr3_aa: CASSPGTSRANNEQFF
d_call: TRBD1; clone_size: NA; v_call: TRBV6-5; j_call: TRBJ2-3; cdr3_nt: TGTGCCAGCAGTTACTCAGGGGGCTACACAGATACGCAGTATTTT; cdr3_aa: CASSYSGGYTDTQYF
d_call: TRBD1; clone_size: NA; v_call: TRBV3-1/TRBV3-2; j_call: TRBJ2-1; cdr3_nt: TGTGCCAGCAGCTTTCCGGGACAGGGGGTCAATGAGCAGTTCTTC; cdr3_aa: CASSFPGQGVNEQFF
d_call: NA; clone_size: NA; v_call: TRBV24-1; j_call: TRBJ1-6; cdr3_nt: TGTGCCACCAGGGGGGACACTCCGAATTCACCCCTCCACTTT; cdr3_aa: CATRGDTPNSPLHF
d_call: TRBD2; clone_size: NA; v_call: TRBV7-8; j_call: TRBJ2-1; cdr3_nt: TGTGCCAGCAGCTTCGCCTGGGGACTAGCGGACAATGAGCAGTTCTTC; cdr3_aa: CASSFAWGLADNEQFF
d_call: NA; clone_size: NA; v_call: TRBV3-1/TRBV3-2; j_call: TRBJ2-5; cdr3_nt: TGTGCCAGCAGAATTAGGGGGGGAGAGACCCAGTACTTC; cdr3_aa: CASRIRGGETQYF
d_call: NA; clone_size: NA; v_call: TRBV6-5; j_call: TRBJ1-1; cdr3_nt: TGTGCCAGCACCCTAGCCCTGAACACTGAAGCTTTCTTT; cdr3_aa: CASTLALNTEAFF
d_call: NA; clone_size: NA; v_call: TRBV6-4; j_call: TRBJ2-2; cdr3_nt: TGTGCCAGCAGTGAGCGAAGGAACACCGGGGAGCTGTTTTTT; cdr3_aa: CASSERRNTGELFF
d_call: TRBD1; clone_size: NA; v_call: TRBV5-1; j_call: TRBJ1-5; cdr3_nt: TGCGCCAGCAGCCCCGGGACAGTCAGCAATCAGCCCCAGCATTTT; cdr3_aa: CASSPGTVSNQPQHF
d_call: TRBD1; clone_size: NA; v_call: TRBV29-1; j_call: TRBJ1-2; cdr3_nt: TGCAGCGTTGCTCGTCCGGGACAGTTCCTTTCTAACTATGGCTACACCTTC; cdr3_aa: CSVARPGQFLSNYGYTF
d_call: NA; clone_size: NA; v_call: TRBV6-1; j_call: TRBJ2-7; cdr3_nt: TGTGCCAGCAGTGAATGGTCCAATTCCGGGACCTCAACCTACGAGCAGTACTTC; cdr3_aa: CASSEWSNSGTSTYEQYF
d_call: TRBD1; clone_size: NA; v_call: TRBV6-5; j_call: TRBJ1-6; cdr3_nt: TGTGCCAGCCGGGACAGGGTGGATTCACCCCTCCACTTT; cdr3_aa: CASRDRVDSPLHF
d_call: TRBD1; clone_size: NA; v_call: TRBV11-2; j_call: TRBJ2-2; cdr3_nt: TGTGCCAGCAGCAGGGGGCCCGGGGAGCTGTTTTTT; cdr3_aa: CASSRGPGELFF
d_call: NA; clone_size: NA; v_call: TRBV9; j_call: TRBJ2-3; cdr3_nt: TGTGCCAGCAGCCTTAATACTTACGATACGCAGTATTTT; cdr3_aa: CASSLNTYDTQYF